A single sample is the source of the 15 T cell receptor beta chains below, sequenced in a study of cytomegalovirus exposure and HLA in healthy donors. The PCR used 60 Vbeta and 13 Jbeta primers. Some clones are missing from TCRdb's copy, which holds only in-frame ones; the method was immunoSEQ multiplex PCR. The sample has approximately 170,000 clones, under 90% seen once; the top ten hold about 1.5%. Input material: PBMCs. All receptors come from a male donor in good health and CMV-seronegative.

V and J are TRBV5-1 and TRBJ2-2, with TRBD2 matching 13 bases. The ends lost 1 base at V and 0 bases at J; junction bases unmatched: 6. The CDR3 consists of 19 residues. Germline values: CDR1 SGHRS, CDR2 YFSETQ. CDR3 sequence (DNA): TGCGCCAGCAGCTTGTTGACTAGCGGGGGGACCGCGAACACCGGGGAGCTGTTTTTT. Residues: CASSLLTSGGTANTGELFF.

The V gene is TRBV11-3, the J gene TRBJ2-1; 13 bases are a match to TRBD2. J was trimmed by 10 bases and V by 4 bases; bases with no gene match: 10. Germline V lookup: CDR1 SGHNT, CDR2 YENEEA. The CDR3 is made up of 16 amino acids. The CDR3 here is CASSSLASGLAGEQFF. The CDR3 DNA follows: TGTGCCAGCAGCTCCCTAGCGTCGGGACTAGCGGGGGAGCAGTTCTTC.

The chain couples TRBV4-1 to TRBJ2-3; TRBD2 matches at 7 bases. The CDR3 totals 16 residues. Per the germline V gene, CDR1 is MGHRA and CDR2 is YSYEKL. The V and J ends lost 4 bases and 0 bases, in that order; junction bases with no gene match: 7. DNA of the CDR3: TGCGCCAGCAGCCCCCGAAGCGGGGCGAGCACAGATACGCAGTATTTT. Protein sequence: CASSPRSGASTDTQYF.

This rearrangement joins TRBV4-1 to TRBJ1-5; D is perhaps TRBD1 (5 bases). The V and J ends lost 1 base and 1 base respectively, with 8 bases between them. CDR1 is MGHRA and CDR2 is YSYEKL in the germline V gene. The CDR3 has 15 amino acids. CDR3 DNA sequence: TGCGCCAGCAGCCAAGGGAGGGACAGCAATCAGCCCCAGCATTTT. The encoded protein is CASSQGRDSNQPQHF.

This chain links TRBV11-2 with TRBJ2-7; 7 bases fit TRBD1. The CDR3 runs 17 residues. CDR1 is SGHAT, CDR2 FQNNGV, per germline. Trimming at V came to 5 bases and at J to 3 bases, leaving 16 bases not matched to a gene. CDR3 sequence (DNA): TGTGCCAGCAGCCGAAGACAGGGCGCGACCTACCACTACGAGCAGTACTTC. Its translation: CASSRRQGATYHYEQYF.

This clone has more than one count but fewer than ten. The J gene is TRBJ2-1, the V gene TRBV9, with 8 bases fitting TRBD2. The CDR3 spans 17 residues. Per germline, CDR1 SGDLS and CDR2 YYNGEE. The V and J ends lost 3 bases and 0 bases, in that order; junction bases with no gene match: 8. In DNA, the CDR3 is TGTGCCAGCAGCGGCGGGGGCGGGGGGCTCTCCTACAATGAGCAGTTCTTC. Its translation: CASSGGGGGLSYNEQFF.

CDR3 amino acids: CASSSPGQGPHEQYF. CDR3 coding DNA: TGTGCCAGCAGTTCCCCGGGACAGGGGCCCCACGAGCAGTACTTC. This sequence joins TRBV28 and TRBJ2-7; 10 bases agree with TRBD1. The CDR3 consists of 15 residues. Germline V gene lookup returns CDR1 MDHEN and CDR2 SYDVKM. V shed 4 bases and J 5 bases; nucleotides not matched to a gene: 8.

The rearrangement uses TRBV6-6 and TRBJ2-3; tentative D call: TRBD1 (6 bases). Germline V lookup: CDR1 MNHNY, CDR2 SVGAGI (reference sequence). CDR3 length: 15 amino acids. The germline V and J ends were trimmed by 9 bases and 2 bases, with 18 bases remaining between them. The CDR3 coding sequence is TGTGCCAGTGATTTTACAGGGACACCCACAGATACGCAGTATTTT. It specifies CASDFTGTPTDTQYF.

DNA of the CDR3: TGCAGCGTTCGGGTAACTTCTGGAAACACCATATATTTT. Its protein is CSVRVTSGNTIYF. V usage is TRBV29-1 and J usage is TRBJ1-3; D gene uncertain. Germline CDR1 reads SQVTM; CDR2 reads ANQGSEA. CDR3 length: 13 residues. V shed 5 bases and J shed 1 base, with 9 bases lying between them.

The rearrangement joins TRBV7-2 to TRBJ2-3, with 11 bases identical to TRBD2. The V gene end was trimmed by 5 bases and the J gene end by 5 bases; junction bases not matched to a gene: 9. From germline, CDR1 is SGHTA and CDR2 FQGNSA. The length of the CDR3 is 16 residues. CDR3 coding DNA: TGTGCCAGCAGCCCACTAGCGGGAGCAGTAGAAGATACGCAGTATTTT. Its translation is CASSPLAGAVEDTQYF.

This clone occurred a few times. J is TRBJ2-3 and V is TRBV28; 10 bases agree with TRBD1. J lost 4 bases, V lost 2 bases, and 6 bases had no gene match. The length of the CDR3 is 16 residues. Germline V CDR1 and CDR2: MDHEN, SYDVKM. The CDR3 coding sequence is TGTGCCAGCAGTTTACCCGCCGGGACAGGGGCAGATACGCAGTATTTT. Translation gives CASSLPAGTGADTQYF.

This clone was detected only once. The gene calls are TRBV5-5 and TRBJ2-5; D is possibly TRBD1 (5 bases). The J call may not be correct, given that the DNA end is closer to TRBJ2-7. CDR1 and CDR2 from the germline V gene are SGHKS and YYEKEE (reference sequence). This CDR3 comprises 14 residues. The CDR3 DNA sequence: TGTGCCAGCAGCTTGTATCAGGGCTCCTACGAGCAGTACTTC. This encodes CASSLYQGSYEQYF.

V usage is TRBV28 and J usage is TRBJ2-7; 9 nucleotides agree with TRBD2. Germline-derived CDR1 and CDR2 are MDHEN and SYDVKM. The V gene end was trimmed by 4 bases and the J gene end by 3 bases; junction bases not matched to a gene: 10. The CDR3 loop spans 16 amino acids. In nucleotides, the CDR3 is TGTGCCAGCAGTTCGACTAGCGGCCTCCGTGTCTACGAGCAGTACTTC. Residues: CASSSTSGLRVYEQYF.

This chain uses TRBV6-1 with TRBJ2-7; 7 bases agree with TRBD1. Trimming cost V 1 base and J 3 bases; bases outside gene matches: 3. The CDR3 covers 14 residues. Germline V gene lookup returns CDR1 MNHNS and CDR2 SASEGT. CDR3: CASSEVGGDYEQYF. CDR3 coding DNA: TGTGCCAGCAGTGAAGTAGGGGGCGACTACGAGCAGTACTTC.

The V call is TRBV6-5, the J call TRBJ1-6; TRBD1 agrees at 7 bases. In germline, CDR1 is MNHEY, CDR2 SVGAGI. The CDR3 runs 14 residues. J lost 7 bases, V lost 7 bases, and 7 bases had no gene match. The CDR3 sequence is CASTRQGGNSPLHF. The CDR3 bases are TGTGCCAGCACTAGACAGGGCGGCAATTCACCCCTCCACTTT.